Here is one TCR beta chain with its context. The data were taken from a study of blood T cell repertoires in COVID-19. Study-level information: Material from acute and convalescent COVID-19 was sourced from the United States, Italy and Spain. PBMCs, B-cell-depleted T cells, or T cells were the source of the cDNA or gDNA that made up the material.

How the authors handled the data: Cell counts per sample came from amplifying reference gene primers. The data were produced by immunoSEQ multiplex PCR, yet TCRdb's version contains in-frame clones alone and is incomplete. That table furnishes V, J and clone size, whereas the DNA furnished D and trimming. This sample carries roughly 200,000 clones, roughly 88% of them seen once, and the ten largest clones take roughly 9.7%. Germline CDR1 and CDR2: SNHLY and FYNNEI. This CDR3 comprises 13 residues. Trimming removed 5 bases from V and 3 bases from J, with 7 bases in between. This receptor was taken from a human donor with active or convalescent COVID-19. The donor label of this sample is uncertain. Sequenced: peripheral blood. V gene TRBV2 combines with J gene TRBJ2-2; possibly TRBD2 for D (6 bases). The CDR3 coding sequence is TGTGCCAGCAGTTTAGCGGACACCGGGGAGCTGTTTTTT. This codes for CASSLADTGELFF.